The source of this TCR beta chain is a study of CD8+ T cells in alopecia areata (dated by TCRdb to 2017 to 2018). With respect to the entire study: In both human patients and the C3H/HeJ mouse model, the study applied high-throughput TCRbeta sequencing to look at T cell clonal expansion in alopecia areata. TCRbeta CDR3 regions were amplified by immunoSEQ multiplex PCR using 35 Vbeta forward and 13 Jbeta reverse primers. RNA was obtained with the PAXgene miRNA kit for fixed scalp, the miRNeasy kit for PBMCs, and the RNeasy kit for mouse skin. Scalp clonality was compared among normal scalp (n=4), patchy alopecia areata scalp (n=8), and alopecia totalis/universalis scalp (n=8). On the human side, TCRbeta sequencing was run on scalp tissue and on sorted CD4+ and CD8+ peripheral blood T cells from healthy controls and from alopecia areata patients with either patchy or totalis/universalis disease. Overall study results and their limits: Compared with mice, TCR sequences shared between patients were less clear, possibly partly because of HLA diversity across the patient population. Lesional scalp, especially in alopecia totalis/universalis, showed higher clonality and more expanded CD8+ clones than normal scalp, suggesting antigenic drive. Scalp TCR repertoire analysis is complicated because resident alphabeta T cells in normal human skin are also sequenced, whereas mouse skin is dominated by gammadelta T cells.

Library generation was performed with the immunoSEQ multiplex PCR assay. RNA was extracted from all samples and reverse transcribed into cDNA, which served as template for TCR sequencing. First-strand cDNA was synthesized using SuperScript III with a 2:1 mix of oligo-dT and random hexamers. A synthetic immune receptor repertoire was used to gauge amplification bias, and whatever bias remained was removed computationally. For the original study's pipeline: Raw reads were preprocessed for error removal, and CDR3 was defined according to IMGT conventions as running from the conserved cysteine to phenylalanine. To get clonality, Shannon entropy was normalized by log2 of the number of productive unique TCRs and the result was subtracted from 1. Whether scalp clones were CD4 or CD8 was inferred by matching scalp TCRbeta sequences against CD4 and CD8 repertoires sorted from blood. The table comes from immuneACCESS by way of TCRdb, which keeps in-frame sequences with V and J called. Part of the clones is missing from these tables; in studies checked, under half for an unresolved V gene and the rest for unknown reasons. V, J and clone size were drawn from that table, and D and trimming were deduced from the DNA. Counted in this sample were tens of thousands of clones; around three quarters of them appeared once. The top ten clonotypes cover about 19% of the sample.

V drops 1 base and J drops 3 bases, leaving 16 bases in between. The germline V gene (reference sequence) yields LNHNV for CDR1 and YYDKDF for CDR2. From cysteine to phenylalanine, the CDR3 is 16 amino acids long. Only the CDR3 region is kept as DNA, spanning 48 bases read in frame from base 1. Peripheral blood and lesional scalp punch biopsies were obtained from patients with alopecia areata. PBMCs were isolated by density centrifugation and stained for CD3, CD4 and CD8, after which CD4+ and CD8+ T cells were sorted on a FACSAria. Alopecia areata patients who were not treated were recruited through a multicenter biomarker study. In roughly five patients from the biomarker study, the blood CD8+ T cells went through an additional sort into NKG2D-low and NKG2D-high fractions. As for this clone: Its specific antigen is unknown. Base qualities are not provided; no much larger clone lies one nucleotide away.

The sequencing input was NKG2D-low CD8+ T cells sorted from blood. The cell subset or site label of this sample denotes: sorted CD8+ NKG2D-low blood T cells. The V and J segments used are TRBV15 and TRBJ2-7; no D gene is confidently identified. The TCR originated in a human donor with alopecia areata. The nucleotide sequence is TGTGCCACCAGCAGAGTGGTCAGCTCCCTTTACTACGAGCAGTACTTC. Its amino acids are CATSRVVSSLYYEQYF. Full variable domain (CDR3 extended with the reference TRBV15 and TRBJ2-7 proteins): DAMVIQNPRYQVTQFGKPVTLSCSQTLNHNVMYWYQQKSSQAPKLLFHYYDKDFNNEADTPDNFQSRRPNTSFCFLDIRSPGLGDTAMYLCATSRVVSSLYYEQYFGPGTRLTVT.